These 6 T cell receptor beta chains share one sample of origin, sequenced in a study of long-term antiretroviral therapy in people with HIV. This was the immunoSEQ v3.0 assay at survey level. Assay used: immunoSEQ multiplex PCR; TCRdb lists only in-frame clones, some missing. The sample lists around 29,000 clones, about 95% occurring once. Sample: unsorted PBMCs, taken roughly 6.2 years after starting antiretroviral therapy. The receptors here all came from a man aged 25-45 years with HIV.

The J gene is TRBJ1-1, the V gene TRBV4-1; TRBD1 might be the D (5 bases). Trimming shortened V by 4 bases and J by 4 bases, and 22 bases separated the two germline ends. This CDR3 is 17 amino acids long. Germline V lookup: CDR1 MGHRA, CDR2 YSYEKL. CDR3 loop: CASSPHNGQGWRTEAFF. CDR3 coding DNA: TGCGCCAGCAGCCCACATAATGGGCAGGGCTGGCGCACTGAAGCTTTCTTT.

The chain recombines TRBV7-3 with TRBJ2-2, with 11 bases identical to TRBD2. Germline CDR1 and CDR2: SGHTA and FQGTGA. J lost 3 bases, V lost 5 bases, and 5 bases had no gene match. The CDR3 spans 16 residues. CDR3 nucleotide sequence: TGTGCCAGCAGCACCCGGACTAGCGGGCACACCGGGGAGCTGTTTTTT. It codes for CASSTRTSGHTGELFF.

The chain employs TRBV29-1 and TRBJ2-2; 11 nucleotides match TRBD1. V lost 5 bases to trimming and J lost 5 bases; unmatched junction nucleotides: 19. From germline, CDR1 is SQVTM and CDR2 ANQGSEA. This CDR3 has 19 residues. In DNA, the CDR3 is TGCAGCGTTCCCCGGACAGGGGGCTCATCGGTTCGTGGGACCGGGGAGCTGTTTTTT. Its translation: CSVPRTGGSSVRGTGELFF.

The V and J genes are TRBV2 and TRBJ2-3; TRBD1 might be the D (6 bases). The CDR3 is 15 residues long. Germline CDR1 reads SNHLY; CDR2 reads FYNNEI. V lost 3 bases and J lost 2, with 12 bases in between. CDR3 sequence reads: CASSDTGRFTDTQYF. For the CDR3, the DNA is TGTGCCAGCAGTGATACAGGGAGATTCACAGATACGCAGTATTTT. The variable domain in full, completed from reference TRBV2 and TRBJ2-3, reads EPEVTQTPSHQVTQMGQEVILRCVPISNHLYFYWYRQILGQKVEFLVSFYNNEISEKSEIFDDQFSVERPDGSNFTLKIRSTKLEDSAMYFCASSDTGRFTDTQYFGPGTRLTVL.

V gene TRBV10-3 combines with J gene TRBJ2-3; either TRBD1 or TRBD2 may supply D (5 bases each). Germline loops: CDR1 ENHRY, CDR2 SYGVKD. V was clipped by 4 bases and J by 6 bases, with 11 bases between them. The CDR3 extends over 13 amino acids. CDR3 protein: CAISVGRADTQYF. The CDR3 region has the DNA TGTGCCATCAGTGTGGGACGAGCGGATACGCAGTATTTT.

J is TRBJ2-2 and V is TRBV28, with D possibly TRBD2 on 6 matching bases. Trimming took 3 bases from V and 4 from J, leaving 12 bases between them. Germline CDR1 is MDHEN and CDR2 is SYDVKM. This CDR3 has 15 amino acids. DNA of the CDR3: TGTGCCAGCAGTTTGGGTTGGCGGGGCACCGGGGAGCTGTTTTTT. Translation gives CASSLGWRGTGELFF.